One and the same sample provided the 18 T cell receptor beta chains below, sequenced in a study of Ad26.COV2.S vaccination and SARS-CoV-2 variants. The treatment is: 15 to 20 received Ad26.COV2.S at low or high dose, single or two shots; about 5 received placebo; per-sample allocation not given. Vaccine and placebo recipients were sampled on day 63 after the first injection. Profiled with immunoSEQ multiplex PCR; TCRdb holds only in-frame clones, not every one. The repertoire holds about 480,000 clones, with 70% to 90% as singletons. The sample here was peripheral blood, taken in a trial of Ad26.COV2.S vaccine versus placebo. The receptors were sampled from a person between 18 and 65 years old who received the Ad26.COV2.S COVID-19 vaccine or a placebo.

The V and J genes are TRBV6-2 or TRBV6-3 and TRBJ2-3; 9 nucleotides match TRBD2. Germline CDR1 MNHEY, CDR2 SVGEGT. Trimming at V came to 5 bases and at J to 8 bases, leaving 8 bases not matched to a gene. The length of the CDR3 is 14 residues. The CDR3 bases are TGTGCCAGCAGTATGACTAGCGGATTGGGTACGCAGTATTTT. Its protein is CASSMTSGLGTQYF.

In nucleotides, the CDR3 is TGTGCCAGCAGCTTTATAGGGAATCAGCCCCAGCATTTT. Translated, it gives CASSFIGNQPQHF. The J gene is TRBJ1-5, the V gene TRBV5-6; D gene ambiguous. The V end was cut by 2 bases, the J end by 4 bases, with 7 bases between. The germline V gene encodes CDR1 SGHDT and CDR2 YYEEEE. CDR3 size: 13 residues.

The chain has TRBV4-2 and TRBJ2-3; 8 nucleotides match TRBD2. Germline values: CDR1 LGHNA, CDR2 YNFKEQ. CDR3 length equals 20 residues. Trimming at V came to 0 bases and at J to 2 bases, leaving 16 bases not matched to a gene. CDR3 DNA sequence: TGTGCCAGCAGCCAAGATCCACGACTCCTCACTAGCGGTCTCACAGATACGCAGTATTTT. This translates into CASSQDPRLLTSGLTDTQYF.

CDR3 nucleotide sequence: TGTGCCAGCAGCCGAACCGGGACAGGGACCACCGGGGAGCTGTTTTTT. It translates to CASSRTGTGTTGELFF. The chain combines TRBV25-1 with TRBJ2-2; TRBD1 matches at 9 bases. Per germline, CDR1 MGHDK and CDR2 SYGVNS. The CDR3 is 16 residues long. With V trimmed by 6 bases and J by 4 bases, 9 bases remained unmatched.

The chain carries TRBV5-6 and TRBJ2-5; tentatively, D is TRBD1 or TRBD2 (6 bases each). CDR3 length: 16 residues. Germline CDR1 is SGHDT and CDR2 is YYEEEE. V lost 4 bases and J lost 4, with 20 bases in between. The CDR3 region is CASSPDGGGRRETQYF. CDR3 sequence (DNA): TGTGCCAGCAGCCCAGATGGAGGGGGGCGGAGAGAGACCCAGTACTTC. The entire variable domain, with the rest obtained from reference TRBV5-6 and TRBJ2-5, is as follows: DAGVTQSPTHLIKTRGQQVTLRCSPKSGHDTVSWYQQALGQGPQFIFQYYEEEERQRGNFPDRFSGHQFPNYSSELNVNALLLGDSALYLCASSPDGGGRRETQYFGPGTRLLVL.

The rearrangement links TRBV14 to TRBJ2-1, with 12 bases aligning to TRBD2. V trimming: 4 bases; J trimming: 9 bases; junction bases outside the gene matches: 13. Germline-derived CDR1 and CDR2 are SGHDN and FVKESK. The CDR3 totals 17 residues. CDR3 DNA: TGTGCCAGCAGCCCCATGGTGGGGCTAGCGGGAGGGATTGAGCAGTTCTTC. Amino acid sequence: CASSPMVGLAGGIEQFF.

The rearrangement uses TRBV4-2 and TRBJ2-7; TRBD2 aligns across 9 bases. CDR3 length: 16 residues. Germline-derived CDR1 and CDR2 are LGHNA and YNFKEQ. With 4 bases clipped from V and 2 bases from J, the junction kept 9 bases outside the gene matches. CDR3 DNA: TGTGCCAGCAGCCCCCTTAGCGGGAGTAGAACCTACGAGCAGTACTTC. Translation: CASSPLSGSRTYEQYF.

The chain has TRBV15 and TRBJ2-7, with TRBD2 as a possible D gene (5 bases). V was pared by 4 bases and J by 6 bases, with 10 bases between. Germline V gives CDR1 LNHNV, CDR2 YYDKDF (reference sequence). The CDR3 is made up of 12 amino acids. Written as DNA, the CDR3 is TGTGCCACCAGCAATAATCGGGGCGAGCAGTACTTC. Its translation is CATSNNRGEQYF. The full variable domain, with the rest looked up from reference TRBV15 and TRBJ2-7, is DAMVIQNPRYQVTQFGKPVTLSCSQTLNHNVMYWYQQKSSQAPKLLFHYYDKDFNNEADTPDNFQSRRPNTSFCFLDIRSPGLGDTAMYLCATSNNRGEQYFGPGTRLTVT.

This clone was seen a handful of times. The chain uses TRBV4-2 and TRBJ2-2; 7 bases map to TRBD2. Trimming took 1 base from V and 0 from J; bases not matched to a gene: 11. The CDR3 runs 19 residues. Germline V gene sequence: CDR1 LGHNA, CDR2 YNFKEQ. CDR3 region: CASSQGLAGGGANTGELFF. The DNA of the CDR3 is TGTGCCAGCAGCCAAGGACTAGCTGGGGGAGGGGCGAACACCGGGGAGCTGTTTTTT.

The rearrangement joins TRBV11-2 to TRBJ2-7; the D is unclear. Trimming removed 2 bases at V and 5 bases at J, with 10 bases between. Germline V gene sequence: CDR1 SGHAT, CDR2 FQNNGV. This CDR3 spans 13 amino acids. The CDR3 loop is CASSLPSRDEQYF. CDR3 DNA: TGTGCCAGCAGCTTACCATCCCGCGACGAGCAGTACTTC.

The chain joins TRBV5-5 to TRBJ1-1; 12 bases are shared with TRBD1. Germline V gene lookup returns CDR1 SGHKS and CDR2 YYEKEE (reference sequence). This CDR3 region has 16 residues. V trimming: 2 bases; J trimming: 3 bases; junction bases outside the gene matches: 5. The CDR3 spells CASSFGDRGRDTEAFF. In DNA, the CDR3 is TGTGCCAGCAGCTTTGGGGACAGGGGGCGCGACACTGAAGCTTTCTTT. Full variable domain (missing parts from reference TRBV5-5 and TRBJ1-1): DAGVTQSPTHLIKTRGQQVTLRCSPISGHKSVSWYQQVLGQGPQFIFQYYEKEERGRGNFPDRFSARQFPNYSSELNVNALLLGDSALYLCASSFGDRGRDTEAFFGQGTRLTVV.

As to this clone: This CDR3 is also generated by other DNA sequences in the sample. CDR3: CASSQETGRNQPQHF. CDR3 DNA: TGTGCCAGCAGCCAAGAGACCGGGCGCAATCAGCCCCAGCATTTT. The chain uses TRBV4-2 and TRBJ1-5, with no clear D. Germline CDR1 and CDR2: LGHNA and YNFKEQ. Trimming removed 0 bases from V and 2 bases from J, with 8 bases in between. The CDR3 spans 15 residues.

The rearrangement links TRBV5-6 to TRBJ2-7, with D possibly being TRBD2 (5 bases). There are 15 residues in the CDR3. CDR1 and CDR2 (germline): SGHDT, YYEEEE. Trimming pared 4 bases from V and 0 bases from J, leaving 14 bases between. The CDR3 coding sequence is TGTGCCAGCAGCCGGTCGGGGATGATCTCCTACGAGCAGTACTTC. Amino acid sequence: CASSRSGMISYEQYF.

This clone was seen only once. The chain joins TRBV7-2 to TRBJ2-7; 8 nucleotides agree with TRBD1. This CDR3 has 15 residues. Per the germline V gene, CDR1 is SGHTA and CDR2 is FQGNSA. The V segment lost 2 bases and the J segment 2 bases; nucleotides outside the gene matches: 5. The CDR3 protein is CASSLQQGGPYEQYF. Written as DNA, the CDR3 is TGTGCCAGCAGCTTACAACAGGGGGGACCCTACGAGCAGTACTTC.

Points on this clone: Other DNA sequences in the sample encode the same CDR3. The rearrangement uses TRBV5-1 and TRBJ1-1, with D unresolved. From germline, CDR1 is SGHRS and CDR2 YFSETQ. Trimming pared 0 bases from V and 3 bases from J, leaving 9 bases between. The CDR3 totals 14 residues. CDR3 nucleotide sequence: TGCGCCAGCAGCTTGGGGAACGGGGACACTGAAGCTTTCTTT. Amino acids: CASSLGNGDTEAFF. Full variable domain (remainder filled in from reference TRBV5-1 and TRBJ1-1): KAGVTQTPRYLIKTRGQQVTLSCSPISGHRSVSWYQQTPGQGLQFLFEYFSETQRNKGNFPGRFSGRQFSNSRSEMNVSTLELGDSALYLCASSLGNGDTEAFFGQGTRLTVV.

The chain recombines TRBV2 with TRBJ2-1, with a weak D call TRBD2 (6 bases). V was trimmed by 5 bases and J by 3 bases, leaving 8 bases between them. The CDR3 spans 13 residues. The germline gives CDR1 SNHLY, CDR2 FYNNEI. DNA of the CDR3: TGTGCCAGCAGTCCGGACTACTACAATGAGCAGTTCTTC. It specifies CASSPDYYNEQFF.

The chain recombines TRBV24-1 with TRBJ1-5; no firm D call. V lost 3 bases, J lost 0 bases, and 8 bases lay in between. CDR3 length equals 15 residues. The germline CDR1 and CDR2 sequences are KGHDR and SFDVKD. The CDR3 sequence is CATSDRMYSNQPQHF. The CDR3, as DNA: TGTGCCACCAGTGATAGGATGTATAGCAATCAGCCCCAGCATTTT.

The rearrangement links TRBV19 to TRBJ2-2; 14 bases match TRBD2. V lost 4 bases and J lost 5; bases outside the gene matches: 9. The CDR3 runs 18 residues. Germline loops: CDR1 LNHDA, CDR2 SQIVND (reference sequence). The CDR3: CASSTRLAGGRWTGELFF. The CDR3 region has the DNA TGTGCCAGTAGTACGCGACTAGCGGGAGGGCGGTGGACCGGGGAGCTGTTTTTT. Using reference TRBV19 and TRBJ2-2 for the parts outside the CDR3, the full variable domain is DGGITQSPKYLFRKEGQNVTLSCEQNLNHDAMYWYRQDPGQGLRLIYYSQIVNDFQKGDIAEGYSVSREKKESFPLTVTSAQKNPTAFYLCASSTRLAGGRWTGELFFGEGSRLTVL.